This T cell receptor (beta chain) was recorded in a study of control samples from healthy donors and cancer patients. Profiled with immunoSEQ multiplex PCR; TCRdb holds only in-frame clones, not every one. This table holds around 150,000 clones, approximately 88% found once. This clonotype was obtained from a man aged 25-45 years in good health. The sequenced sample was blood.

CDR3 sequence reads: CASSPAWDRGYEQYF. The CDR3 nucleotides are TGTGCCAGCAGTCCCGCCTGGGACAGGGGCTACGAGCAGTACTTC. The chain uses TRBV27 and TRBJ2-7; TRBD1 matches 10 bases. The trim removed 5 bases at V and 3 bases at J, leaving 7 bases unmatched. The germline gives CDR1 MNHEY, CDR2 SMNVEV (reference sequence). The CDR3 has 15 amino acids.